These 23 T cell receptor beta chains were all obtained from the same sample, sequenced in a study of blood T cell repertoires in COVID-19. Sequencing used immunoSEQ multiplex PCR; TCRdb keeps in-frame clones, though not all of them. In the table there are 90,000 to 95,000 clones, about 90% of which are singletons. Source material: peripheral blood. These TCRs come from a woman in her sixties or seventies with acute or convalescent COVID-19.

DNA of the CDR3: TGTGCCACCAGCAGAGACCGGGATTACTCCTACAATGAGCAGTTCTTC. Its translation: CATSRDRDYSYNEQFF. The rearrangement joins TRBV15 to TRBJ2-1, with D possibly matching TRBD2 (5 bases). Trimming took 0 bases from V and 0 from J, leaving 9 bases between them. Looked up from germline, CDR1 is LNHNV and CDR2 is YYDKDF (reference sequence). This CDR3 has 16 residues.

The chain carries TRBV7-7 and TRBJ1-2, with D perhaps TRBD1 (5 bases). CDR1 is SSHAT, CDR2 FNYEAQ, per germline (reference sequence). The CDR3 is 15 residues long. The ends were cut back, 1 base at V and 0 bases at J, with 9 bases in the middle. Here the CDR3 reads CASSLVQDPNYGYTF. In DNA form, the CDR3 reads TGTGCCAGCAGCTTAGTACAGGACCCTAACTATGGCTACACCTTC.

The CDR3 loop reads CASSYSTSGRTEEQYF. The CDR3 DNA is TGTGCCAGCAGTTACTCAACTAGCGGGAGGACGGAGGAGCAGTACTTC. The V call is TRBV6-2 or TRBV6-3, the J call TRBJ2-7; 12 bases agree with TRBD2. Unmatched junction bases numbered 7, after V lost 0 bases and J lost 7 bases. The germline V gene has CDR1 MNHEY and CDR2 SVGEGT. This CDR3 is built from 16 residues.

A few counts support this clone. This chain uses TRBV24-1 with TRBJ2-1; a possible D gene is TRBD1 (6 bases). The CDR3 extends over 15 amino acids. The germline V gene encodes CDR1 KGHDR and CDR2 SFDVKD. V was pared by 2 bases and J by 4 bases, with 11 bases between. As DNA, the CDR3 is TGTGCCACCAGTGATTGGGGGCTGGGGTACAATGAGCAGTTCTTC. Protein: CATSDWGLGYNEQFF.

The gene calls are TRBV14 and TRBJ2-1; D call uncertain. The CDR3 sequence is 13 residues long. Between the trimmed V and J ends, which lost 1 base and 4 bases, there was a span of 5 bases. Germline V CDR1 and CDR2: SGHDN, FVKESK. The CDR3, as DNA: TGTGCCAGCAGCCAAGGGAGATACAATGAGCAGTTCTTC. Protein sequence: CASSQGRYNEQFF.

The chain has TRBV7-2 and TRBJ2-4, with 11 bases matching TRBD2. With V trimmed by 4 bases and J by 6 bases, 5 bases remained unmatched. The CDR3 has 15 residues. The germline V gene has CDR1 SGHTA and CDR2 FQGNSA. CDR3 residues: CASSYASGGSNIQYF. CDR3 DNA sequence: TGTGCCAGCAGCTACGCTAGCGGGGGGTCAAACATTCAGTACTTC.

The rearrangement uses TRBV9 and TRBJ2-1; no definite D call. Germline assignment: CDR1 SGDLS and CDR2 YYNGEE. V dropped 3 bases and J dropped 3 bases, with 4 bases sitting between them. This CDR3 has 12 residues. CDR3 nucleotides: TGTGCCAGCAGCGCCCTCTACAATGAGCAGTTCTTC. Encoded protein: CASSALYNEQFF. Together with reference TRBV9 and TRBJ2-1, the CDR3 gives the full variable domain: DSGVTQTPKHLITATGQRVTLRCSPRSGDLSVYWYQQSLDQGLQFLIQYYNGEERAKGNILERFSAQQFPDLHSELNLSSLELGDSALYFCASSALYNEQFFGPGTRLTVL.

The chain couples TRBV5-5 to TRBJ2-3; tentatively, D is TRBD1 (6 bases). The V end was cut by 1 base, the J end by 2 bases, with 11 bases between. Germline CDR1 and CDR2: SGHKS and YYEKEE (reference sequence). The CDR3 contains 15 residues. Here the CDR3 DNA reads TGTGCCAGCAGCTTGAGGGGGACGTACACAGATACGCAGTATTTT. It translates to CASSLRGTYTDTQYF.

V gene TRBV5-1 combines with J gene TRBJ2-7, with D possibly TRBD1 on 6 matching bases. V lost 4 bases and J lost 4, with 12 bases in between. The CDR3 covers 13 residues. In germline, CDR1 is SGHRS, CDR2 YFSETQ. This CDR3 is CASSLSDRYEQYF. DNA for the CDR3: TGCGCCAGCAGCCTCTCGGACAGATACGAGCAGTACTTC.

V gene TRBV10-3 combines with J gene TRBJ2-7; 7 bases align to TRBD2. CDR3 length equals 13 residues. The V gene end was trimmed by 8 bases and the J gene end by 5 bases; junction bases not matched to a gene: 9. In germline, CDR1 is ENHRY, CDR2 SYGVKD. Written as DNA, the CDR3 is TGTGCCATCGGGGCTGCGGGAGAAGACGAGCAGTACTTC. This gives the protein CAIGAAGEDEQYF.

V and J are TRBV4-1 and TRBJ2-1; no reliable D call. This CDR3 has 16 residues. Trimming pared 1 base from V and 4 bases from J, leaving 14 bases between. Germline V gene lookup returns CDR1 MGHRA and CDR2 YSYEKL. CDR3 region: CASSQGLAARYNEQFF. The CDR3 DNA reads as TGCGCCAGCAGCCAAGGTTTGGCAGCGCGGTACAATGAGCAGTTCTTC.

The chain carries TRBV5-1 and TRBJ1-1; 9 nucleotides align to TRBD1. Germline V CDR1 and CDR2: SGHRS, YFSETQ. V lost 3 bases to trimming and J lost 7 bases; unmatched junction nucleotides: 7. The CDR3 consists of 14 residues. The CDR3: CASSWDRAAFEAFF. CDR3 nucleotides: TGCGCCAGCAGCTGGGACAGGGCGGCGTTTGAAGCTTTCTTT.

This chain links TRBV5-1 with TRBJ2-7; possibly TRBD2 for D (5 bases). Germline CDR1 is SGHRS and CDR2 is YFSETQ. CDR3 length equals 17 residues. V lost 2 bases and J lost 2, with 20 bases in between. This CDR3 is CASSFQTGGFVAYEQYF. DNA for the CDR3: TGCGCCAGCAGCTTTCAAACGGGCGGGTTCGTCGCCTACGAGCAGTACTTC.

The rearrangement uses TRBV5-1 and TRBJ2-7; a weak D match, TRBD1 (6 bases). The CDR3 loop spans 15 amino acids. The germline V gene encodes CDR1 SGHRS and CDR2 YFSETQ. Trimming took off 1 base at V and 0 bases at J, with 11 bases between the two ends. CDR3 protein: CASSLLDSLSYEQYF. DNA for the CDR3: TGCGCCAGCAGCTTGTTGGACAGTCTCTCCTACGAGCAGTACTTC.

This chain uses TRBV3-1 (or the pseudogene TRBV3-2) with TRBJ1-1; D might be TRBD1 (5 bases). Germline V CDR1 and CDR2: LGHDT, YNNKEL (reference sequence). V dropped 4 bases and J dropped 1 base, with 16 bases sitting between them. This CDR3 comprises 16 residues. CDR3 nucleotides: TGTGCCAGCAGCCCCCCAGGGAAAGGGTCGAACACTGAAGCTTTCTTT. Protein sequence: CASSPPGKGSNTEAFF.

V usage is TRBV6-1 and J usage is TRBJ2-3; TRBD1 agrees at 10 bases. This CDR3 contains 16 residues. Trimming cost V 4 bases and J 4 bases; bases outside gene matches: 8. CDR1 and CDR2 (germline): MNHNS, SASEGT. The chain's CDR3 is CASSVGQGEGADTQYF. The CDR3, as DNA: TGTGCCAGCAGTGTAGGACAGGGGGAGGGTGCAGATACGCAGTATTTT.

By share of the sample, this clone is large. V and J are TRBV9 and TRBJ2-1, with TRBD1 as a possible D gene (6 bases). CDR1 SGDLS and CDR2 YYNGEE come from the germline V gene. This CDR3 comprises 14 residues. The V end lost 3 bases, the J end lost 12 bases, and 19 bases lay between the germline ends. The CDR3 reads CASSENDRYEAQFF. CDR3 sequence (DNA): TGTGCCAGCAGCGAGAACGACAGGTACGAGGCGCAGTTCTTC.

The CDR3 spells CASSLTASPGNTIYF. The CDR3 region has the DNA TGTGCCAGCAGTTTAACAGCTAGCCCTGGAAACACCATATATTTT. This chain uses TRBV27 with TRBJ1-3; D not resolved. The CDR3 sequence is 15 residues long. V gave up 2 bases and J gave up 2 bases, with 10 bases separating them. CDR1 MNHEY and CDR2 SMNVEV come from the germline V gene (reference sequence).

V is TRBV10-3 and J is TRBJ2-2, with 8 bases fitting TRBD1. Germline CDR1 is ENHRY and CDR2 is SYGVKD. The CDR3 extends over 19 amino acids. V lost 7 bases and J lost 1; bases outside the gene matches: 17. Here the CDR3 reads CAITGDGQGESRNTGELFF. CDR3 DNA: TGTGCCATCACCGGCGACGGACAGGGTGAATCTAGGAACACCGGGGAGCTGTTTTTT.

This clone has just one count. The CDR3 protein is CASSSKLAGVYFGELFF. The CDR3 coding sequence is TGTGCCAGCAGCTCAAAACTAGCGGGAGTCTATTTCGGGGAGCTGTTTTTT. This chain uses TRBV5-6 with TRBJ2-2; 11 bases agree with TRBD2. Germline-derived CDR1 and CDR2 are SGHDT and YYEEEE. The CDR3 spans 17 residues. The trim removed 3 bases at V and 7 bases at J, leaving 11 bases unmatched.

In its sample, this clone was seen once. The chain is built from TRBV27 and TRBJ1-6; D ambiguous. The V gene lost 2 bases and the J gene lost 10 bases, with 9 bases spanning the gap. Germline V gene lookup returns CDR1 MNHEY and CDR2 SMNVEV (reference sequence). This CDR3 spans 13 amino acids. CDR3 sequence: CASSLRVESPLHF. The CDR3 nucleotides read TGTGCCAGCAGTTTAAGAGTTGAGTCACCCCTCCACTTT.

The chain recombines TRBV5-8 with TRBJ1-2; D possibly corresponds to TRBD1 (6 bases). The CDR3 extends over 14 amino acids. V lost 1 base and J lost 3, with 10 bases in between. The germline V gene has CDR1 SGHTS and CDR2 YDEGEE. In DNA, the CDR3 is TGTGCCAGCAGCTTGCAACCAGGGGACTATGGCTACACCTTC. It translates to CASSLQPGDYGYTF.

This clone has just a few counts. The V call is TRBV9, the J call TRBJ2-1, with 8 bases identical to TRBD1. CDR1 and CDR2 from the germline V gene are SGDLS and YYNGEE. V lost 3 bases and J lost 1; bases outside the gene matches: 3. The CDR3 has 15 residues. CDR3 coding DNA: TGTGCCAGCAGCGCCGGACAGGGTTCCTACAATGAGCAGTTCTTC. Protein: CASSAGQGSYNEQFF.